Listed here are 21 T cell receptor beta chains from one sample, sequenced in a study of blood T cell repertoires in COVID-19. Using immunoSEQ multiplex PCR, the repertoire was profiled, and TCRdb retains in-frame clones only, with some absent. The repertoire holds 150,000 to 200,000 clones, with roughly 90% as singletons. Input material: peripheral blood. These TCRs come from a woman aged 60-75 years with COVID-19, enrolled during active disease.

The chain carries TRBV24-1 and TRBJ2-2; D is uncertain. The CDR3 is 14 amino acids. Germline V lookup: CDR1 KGHDR, CDR2 SFDVKD. The V gene lost 4 bases and the J gene lost 3 bases, with 8 bases spanning the gap. The CDR3 reads CATSDRRDTGELFF. The CDR3 region has the DNA TGTGCCACCAGTGACCGCCGGGACACCGGGGAGCTGTTTTTT.

The rearrangement joins TRBV19 to TRBJ2-5; TRBD1 agrees at 7 bases. The CDR3 runs to 14 residues. The V segment lost 7 bases and the J segment 4 bases; nucleotides outside the gene matches: 9. The germline gives CDR1 LNHDA, CDR2 SQIVND (reference sequence). CDR3 in amino acids: CASNTGQTIETQYF. The CDR3 DNA reads as TGTGCCAGTAATACGGGACAGACGATAGAGACCCAGTACTTC.

This chain connects TRBV10-3 to TRBJ2-7; TRBD1 aligns across 9 bases. Unmatched junction bases numbered 7, after V lost 2 bases and J lost 2 bases. This CDR3 has 16 amino acids. CDR1 and CDR2 (germline): ENHRY, SYGVKD. The CDR3 here is CAISEPGTGNPYEQYF. The CDR3 nucleotides read TGTGCCATCAGTGAGCCTGGGACAGGGAACCCCTACGAGCAGTACTTC.

This rearrangement joins TRBV6-5 to TRBJ1-3; maybe TRBD1 (6 bases). Germline V gene sequence: CDR1 MNHEY, CDR2 SVGAGI. V lost 5 bases and J 4 bases, leaving 12 bases between the germline ends. The CDR3 is 14 residues long. This CDR3 reads CASSTGSGGNTIYF. The CDR3 DNA reads as TGTGCCAGCAGTACAGGGTCGGGCGGAAACACCATATATTTT.

A single count supports this clone. V usage is TRBV15 and J usage is TRBJ2-3; 11 bases line up with TRBD2. Unmatched junction bases numbered 3, after V lost 3 bases and J lost 1 base. Germline V gene data show CDR1 as LNHNV and CDR2 as YYDKDF (reference sequence). The CDR3 covers 16 residues. The CDR3 sequence: CATSRGLAVRTDTQYF. The CDR3 DNA follows: TGTGCCACCAGCAGGGGACTAGCGGTCCGCACAGATACGCAGTATTTT.

This clone was picked up a small number of times. Here the CDR3 DNA reads TGTGCCAGCAGTGGATCGCGACAGGGGGCGAATGAAAAACTGTTTTTT. Encoded protein: CASSGSRQGANEKLFF. The chain has TRBV25-1 and TRBJ1-4; TRBD1 matches at 10 bases. The germline CDR1 and CDR2 sequences are MGHDK and SYGVNS. The CDR3 consists of 16 residues. J was trimmed by 5 bases and V by 4 bases; bases with no gene match: 7. The full variable domain, its missing parts supplied by reference TRBV25-1 and TRBJ1-4, is EADIYQTPRYLVIGTGKKITLECSQTMGHDKMYWYQQDPGMELHLIHYSYGVNSTEKGDLSSESTVSRIRTEHFPLTLESARPSHTSQYLCASSGSRQGANEKLFFGSGTQLSVL.

The V gene is TRBV6-5, the J gene TRBJ2-3; tentative D call: TRBD2 (5 bases). V was pared by 6 bases and J by 4 bases, with 11 bases between. The CDR3 length is 13 residues. CDR1 MNHEY and CDR2 SVGAGI come from the germline V gene. The CDR3 here is CASSRLGADTQYF. The CDR3 nucleotides are TGTGCCAGCAGCCGGCTCGGGGCAGATACGCAGTATTTT.

V is TRBV2 and J is TRBJ1-2; D gene unclear. From germline, CDR1 is SNHLY and CDR2 FYNNEI. V was pared by 2 bases and J by 5 bases, with 18 bases between. The CDR3 sequence is 16 residues long. The CDR3 DNA sequence: TGTGCCAGCAGTGAAATGGGGATCCCACTAGCTTATGGCTACACCTTC. It encodes CASSEMGIPLAYGYTF.

V gene TRBV7-9 combines with J gene TRBJ2-3; D gene ambiguous. Germline-derived CDR1 and CDR2 are SEHNR and FQNEAQ (reference sequence). This CDR3 has 12 residues. Trimming left V 6 bases short and J 2 bases short, with 6 bases between. The CDR3 DNA follows: TGTGCCAGCAGTCCCAACACAGATACGCAGTATTTT. It codes for CASSPNTDTQYF. The full variable domain, in which reference TRBV7-9 and TRBJ2-3 provide the parts outside the CDR3, is DTGVSQNPRHKITKRGQNVTFRCDPISEHNRLYWYRQTLGQGPEFLTYFQNEAQLEKSRLLSDRFSAERPKGSFSTLEIQRTEQGDSAMYLCASSPNTDTQYFGPGTRLTVL.

The rearrangement uses TRBV27 and TRBJ2-7; TRBD1 matches at 9 bases. From germline, CDR1 is MNHEY and CDR2 SMNVEV (reference sequence). V shed 5 bases and J 4 bases; nucleotides not matched to a gene: 9. This CDR3 contains 15 residues. The CDR3 DNA sequence: TGTGCCAGCAGTATTACCGGGACAGGGTCATACGAGCAGTACTTC. Its protein product is CASSITGTGSYEQYF.

The DNA of the CDR3 is TGTGCCAGCAGCCAAGAGGTGCGAGAGACCCAGTACTTC. Protein product: CASSQEVRETQYF. The rearrangement uses TRBV12-3 or TRBV12-4 and TRBJ2-5, with D unresolved. Trimming removed 6 bases from V and 4 bases from J, with 12 bases in between. The CDR3 sequence is 13 residues long.

This sequence joins TRBV11-2 and TRBJ1-1; a possible D gene is TRBD1 (6 bases). In germline, CDR1 is SGHAT, CDR2 FQNNGV. V gave up 2 bases and J gave up 3 bases, with 13 bases separating them. The CDR3 sequence is 15 residues long. The CDR3 sequence: CASSLQTGFYTEAFF. In DNA form, the CDR3 reads TGTGCCAGCAGCTTACAGACAGGATTTTACACTGAAGCTTTCTTT.

V and J are TRBV28 and TRBJ1-2; the D gene is possibly TRBD1 (5 bases). The germline V gene encodes CDR1 MDHEN and CDR2 SYDVKM. The CDR3 length is 16 residues. V was pared by 2 bases and J by 2 bases, with 15 bases between. The CDR3: CASSLGGAGTNYGYTF. The CDR3 DNA reads TGTGCCAGCAGTTTAGGAGGGGCAGGGACGAACTATGGCTACACCTTC.

This chain uses TRBV7-2 with TRBJ1-2, with a tentative D call TRBD1 (5 bases). The CDR3 totals 14 residues. Between the trimmed V and J ends, which lost 3 bases and 5 bases, there was a span of 13 bases. Germline CDR1 SGHTA, CDR2 FQGNSA. In DNA, the CDR3 is TGTGCCAGCAGCTTTGGGGGGGATATATATGGCTACACCTTC. It codes for CASSFGGDIYGYTF.

The CDR3 bases are TGCGCCAGCAGCAACCGGGACAGCTTCTCCTACGAGCAGTACTTC. It translates to CASSNRDSFSYEQYF. The V and J genes are TRBV5-1 and TRBJ2-7; 7 bases fit TRBD1. Germline-derived CDR1 and CDR2 are SGHRS and YFSETQ. The CDR3 spans 15 residues. Losses at the gene ends were 4 bases for V and 0 bases for J; bases not matched to a gene: 7. Supplemented by reference TRBV5-1 and TRBJ2-7, the full variable domain reads KAGVTQTPRYLIKTRGQQVTLSCSPISGHRSVSWYQQTPGQGLQFLFEYFSETQRNKGNFPGRFSGRQFSNSRSEMNVSTLELGDSALYLCASSNRDSFSYEQYFGPGTRLTVT.

This rearrangement joins TRBV3-1 (or the pseudogene TRBV3-2) to TRBJ2-7; 8 bases match TRBD1. This CDR3 is 13 amino acids long. V shed 4 bases, J shed 7 bases, and the junction held 6 bases outside the gene matches. Per the germline V gene, CDR1 is LGHDT and CDR2 is YNNKEL (reference sequence). The CDR3 DNA reads as TGTGCCAGCAGCCCGGACAGGGCGCGGGAGCAGTACTTC. As protein: CASSPDRAREQYF.

There are a few counts of this clone. The chain joins TRBV2 to TRBJ2-1; 11 nucleotides agree with TRBD2. Trimming at V came to 4 bases and at J to 5 bases, leaving 7 bases not matched to a gene. There are 16 residues in the CDR3. Per germline, CDR1 SNHLY and CDR2 FYNNEI. The CDR3 spells CASSVPGLAGNNEQFF. Written as DNA, the CDR3 is TGTGCCAGCAGTGTCCCCGGACTAGCGGGTAACAATGAGCAGTTCTTC. Full variable domain (rest looked up from reference TRBV2 and TRBJ2-1): EPEVTQTPSHQVTQMGQEVILRCVPISNHLYFYWYRQILGQKVEFLVSFYNNEISEKSEIFDDQFSVERPDGSNFTLKIRSTKLEDSAMYFCASSVPGLAGNNEQFFGPGTRLTVL.

J is TRBJ2-1 and V is TRBV6-5; TRBD2 agrees at 10 bases. Germline CDR1 reads MNHEY; CDR2 reads SVGAGI. The CDR3 is made up of 15 amino acids. V dropped 7 bases and J dropped 6; count of bases not matched to a gene: 9. The CDR3, as DNA: TGTGCCAGCACGACGCTAGCGGGAGTGGGCAATGAGCAGTTCTTC. This codes for CASTTLAGVGNEQFF.

The chain uses TRBV21-1 and TRBJ1-2; the D call TRBD1 from the table was never checked on the DNA. TRBV21-1 is a listed pseudogene. This CDR3 has 14 amino acids. The CDR3 sequence: CASSKVGREGGYTF. CDR3 bases: TGTGCCAGCAGCAAAGTGGGCAGGGAAGGGGGCTACACCTTC.

This clone was detected once. The genes are TRBV14 and TRBJ1-4, with D perhaps TRBD1 (6 bases). The CDR3 runs 15 residues. Germline lookup yields CDR1 SGHDN and CDR2 FVKESK. V dropped 0 bases and J dropped 3 bases, with 8 bases sitting between them. CDR3 nucleotide sequence: TGTGCCAGCAGCCAAGACAAGGGGGCTAATGAAAAACTGTTTTTT. This translates into CASSQDKGANEKLFF.

The rearrangement joins TRBV6-2 or TRBV6-3 to TRBJ1-1; D is uncertain. The length of the CDR3 is 14 residues. Looked up from germline, CDR1 is MNHEY and CDR2 is SVGEGT. With 4 bases removed from V and 0 bases from J, the gap between germline ends came to 9 bases. CDR3 sequence reads: CASSSYQMNTEAFF. DNA of the CDR3: TGTGCCAGCAGTTCTTATCAGATGAACACTGAAGCTTTCTTT.